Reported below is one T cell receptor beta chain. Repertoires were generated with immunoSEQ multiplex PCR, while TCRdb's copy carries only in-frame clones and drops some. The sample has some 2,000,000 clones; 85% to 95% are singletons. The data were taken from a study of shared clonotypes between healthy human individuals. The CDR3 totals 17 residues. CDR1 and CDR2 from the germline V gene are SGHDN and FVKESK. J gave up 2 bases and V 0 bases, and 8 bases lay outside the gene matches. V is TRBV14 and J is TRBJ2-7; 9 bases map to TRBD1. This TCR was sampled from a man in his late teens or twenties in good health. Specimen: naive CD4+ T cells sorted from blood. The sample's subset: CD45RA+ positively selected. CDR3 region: CASSQDKPGQGTYEQYF. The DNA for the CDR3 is TGTGCCAGCAGCCAAGATAAACCGGGACAGGGTACCTACGAGCAGTACTTC.